The TCR beta chain under discussion was sequenced for a study of T cell responses to AZD1222 COVID-19 vaccine. Study conclusions and caveats: Unmutated variant regions are reportedly targeted by nearly half of spike-specific TCRs. Baseline seropositives among AZD1222 recipients totaled only five or six.

As regards this clone: The antigen is unknown.

The CDR3 is 15 residues long. V was pared by 5 bases and J by 1 base, with 15 bases between. The germline gives CDR1 SEHNR, CDR2 FQNEAQ (reference sequence). Sequenced by immunoSEQ multiplex PCR; TCRdb stores in-frame clones only, minus some. The sample has more than 120,000 clones; roughly 89% are singletons. This receptor was identified in an adult who received the AZD1222 COVID-19 vaccine. V gene TRBV7-9 combines with J gene TRBJ2-7; D possibly corresponds to TRBD1 (5 bases). The sequenced sample was peripheral blood, obtained 28 days after the second AZD1222 dose. CDR3 amino acids: CASSPPNQGSYEQYF. The CDR3 nucleotides read TGTGCCAGCAGCCCCCCCAATCAGGGTTCCTACGAGCAGTACTTC.